This T cell receptor (beta chain) comes out of a study of blood T cell repertoires in COVID-19. About the study: Italy, Spain and the United States were the sources of the convalescent and acute COVID-19 samples. Sample material is recorded as cDNA or gDNA derived from T cells, B-cell-depleted T cells, or PBMCs.

Trimming took off 2 bases at V and 4 bases at J, with 15 bases between the two ends. Looked up from germline, CDR1 is SNHLY and CDR2 is FYNNEI. The CDR3 contains 16 residues. Authors' data handling: Reference gene primers were amplified, and this amplification served to estimate nucleated cell counts. Generated by immunoSEQ multiplex PCR, the TCRdb table keeps only in-frame clones and is missing some. V, J and clone size derive from that table, while D and trimming were established from the DNA sequence. The table records 150,000 or so clones, approximately 80% of them present only once. The sample taken for sequencing was PBMCs or T cells enriched from blood (not recorded which). This receptor was obtained from an older woman who had recovered from COVID-19. This sequence joins TRBV2 and TRBJ2-1, with D possibly TRBD1 on 5 matching bases. The CDR3 bases are TGTGCCAGCAGTGAACAGGGATCATCCCAGTACAATGAGCAGTTCTTC. It specifies CASSEQGSSQYNEQFF.